This T cell receptor beta chain was sequenced in a study of cytomegalovirus exposure and HLA in healthy donors. Primers included in the PCR were 60 Vbeta and 13 Jbeta primers. Sequencing used immunoSEQ multiplex PCR; TCRdb keeps in-frame clones, though not all of them. The sample includes about 130,000 clones, approximately 85% seen only once; the top ten take about 6.7%. CDR3 length equals 15 residues. Germline V gene sequence: CDR1 SGHRS, CDR2 YFSETQ. The V and J ends lost 1 base and 2 bases respectively, with 12 bases between them. Study-wide results and limits: It is likely that the observed cluster of highly shared sequence variants was a sequencing artifact.

With respect to this clone: The antigen is undetermined.

The chain couples TRBV5-1 to TRBJ1-2; D perhaps matches TRBD1 (6 bases). The receptor was isolated from a woman aged 25 to 39 in good health and CMV-seropositive. The sequenced sample consisted of PBMCs. In DNA form, the CDR3 reads TGCGCCAGCAGCTTGAGCACAGGGACAAACTATGGCTACACCTTC. It translates to CASSLSTGTNYGYTF. Variable domain in full (rest from reference TRBV5-1 and TRBJ1-2): KAGVTQTPRYLIKTRGQQVTLSCSPISGHRSVSWYQQTPGQGLQFLFEYFSETQRNKGNFPGRFSGRQFSNSRSEMNVSTLELGDSALYLCASSLSTGTNYGYTFGSGTRLTVV.